The sequence of this TCR beta chain was determined in a study of cytomegalovirus exposure and HLA in healthy donors. Findings of the study overall: Sequencing depth across donors, presence/absence analyses assumed, was roughly uniform. An apparent linkage of common viral pathogens to several of the most significant clusters emerged in a later analysis.

With regard to this clone: Its antigen remains unidentified.

V lost 2 bases and J 3 bases, leaving 5 bases between the germline ends. The CDR3 loop spans 11 amino acids. Germline CDR1 and CDR2: GTSNPN and SVGIG (reference sequence). PCR amplification relied on 60 Vbeta primers (plus 13 Jbeta primers). Produced via immunoSEQ multiplex PCR; TCRdb's table is partial and in-frame only. This sample lists fewer than 150,000 clones; its ten largest clones have roughly 2%. Each of the donors was a healthy bone marrow donor. This receptor was identified in a woman aged 60 to 75 in good health and CMV-seronegative. The rearrangement links TRBV30 to TRBJ2-7, with no clear D. The sequenced sample consisted of PBMCs. CDR3 in DNA: TGTGCCTGGAGTAACGGCTACGAGCAGTACTTC. Translation gives CAWSNGYEQYF.